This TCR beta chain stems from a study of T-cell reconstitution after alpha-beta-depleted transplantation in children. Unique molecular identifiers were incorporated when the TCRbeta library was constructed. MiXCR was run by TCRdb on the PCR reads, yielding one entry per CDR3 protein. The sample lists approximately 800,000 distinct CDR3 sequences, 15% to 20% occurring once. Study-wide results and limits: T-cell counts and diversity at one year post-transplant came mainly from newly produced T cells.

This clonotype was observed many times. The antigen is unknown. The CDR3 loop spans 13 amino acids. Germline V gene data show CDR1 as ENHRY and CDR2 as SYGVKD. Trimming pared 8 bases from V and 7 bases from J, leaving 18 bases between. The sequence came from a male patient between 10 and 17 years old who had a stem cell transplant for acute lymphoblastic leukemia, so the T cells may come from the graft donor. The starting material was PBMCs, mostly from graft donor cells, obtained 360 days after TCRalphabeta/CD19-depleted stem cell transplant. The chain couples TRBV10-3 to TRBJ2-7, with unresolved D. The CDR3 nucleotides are TGTGCCATCTCCTTCGACCGGCTTGGAGAGCAGTACTTC. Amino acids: CAISFDRLGEQYF.